A single sample gave rise to the 28 T cell receptor beta chains below, sequenced in a study of blood T cell repertoires in COVID-19. Using immunoSEQ multiplex PCR, the repertoire was profiled, and TCRdb retains in-frame clones only, with some absent. The profile shows 450,000 to 500,000 clones, approximately 85% of them singletons. Sequenced sample: peripheral blood. These receptors all stem from a human donor in a cohort sampled during active COVID-19.

The chain joins TRBV5-6 to TRBJ1-1, with D possibly TRBD1 on 6 matching bases. V dropped 2 bases and J dropped 2 bases, with 10 bases sitting between them. The CDR3 sequence is 14 residues long. Germline-derived CDR1 and CDR2 are SGHDT and YYEEEE. The CDR3 coding sequence is TGTGCCAGCAGCTTATTACAGGGTAACACTGAAGCTTTCTTT. This encodes CASSLLQGNTEAFF.

The chain has TRBV29-1 and TRBJ1-2, with D unresolved. The CDR3 has 13 residues. Trimming took 7 bases from V and 2 from J, leaving 14 bases between them. Germline V CDR1 and CDR2: SQVTM, ANQGSEA. CDR3 DNA sequence: TGCAGCGCCCGGGAGAAGGAAAACTATGGCTACACCTTC. Protein sequence: CSAREKENYGYTF.

J is TRBJ1-1 and V is TRBV18; D not certain. Trimming shortened V by 5 bases and J by 3 bases, and 13 bases separated the two germline ends. The germline CDR1 and CDR2 sequences are KGHSH and LQKENI. The CDR3 loop spans 14 amino acids. The CDR3 nucleotides are TGTGCCAGCTCATCTTGGGCCGGGGACACTGAAGCTTTCTTT. Amino acid sequence: CASSSWAGDTEAFF.

The J gene is TRBJ1-1, the V gene TRBV6-5, with 11 bases fitting TRBD1. The junction had 2 bases not matched to a gene; V was cut back by 6 bases and J by 2 bases. Per the germline V gene, CDR1 is MNHEY and CDR2 is SVGAGI. This CDR3 has 14 residues. The CDR3 DNA reads as TGTGCCAGCAGGGACAGGGGGCAAAACACTGAAGCTTTCTTT. This gives the protein CASRDRGQNTEAFF.

The gene calls are TRBV24-1 and TRBJ2-5; weak D call: TRBD1 (5 bases). The CDR3 has 14 residues. Germline V gene lookup returns CDR1 KGHDR and CDR2 SFDVKD. V was clipped by 9 bases and J by 7 bases, with 20 bases between them. The CDR3 region has the DNA TGTGCCACCTCGGTGGGGCCGCTAATAGGGACCCAGTACTTC. This codes for CATSVGPLIGTQYF.

The rearrangement uses TRBV7-6 and TRBJ2-7; TRBD1 agrees at 11 bases. Per the germline V gene, CDR1 is SGHVS and CDR2 is FNYEAQ. This CDR3 is built from 14 residues. The V and J ends lost 5 bases and 6 bases, in that order; junction bases with no gene match: 6. The DNA for the CDR3 is TGTGCCAGCAGCCCGGGGACAGGGGGAGGCGAGCAGTACTTC. Its protein is CASSPGTGGGEQYF.

The chain employs TRBV7-9 and TRBJ2-1; no definite D call. V was pared by 2 bases and J by 5 bases, with 7 bases between. This CDR3 is 13 amino acids long. The germline V gene encodes CDR1 SEHNR and CDR2 FQNEAQ (reference sequence). The CDR3 sequence: CASSLSVNNEQFF. Written as DNA, the CDR3 is TGTGCCAGCAGCTTATCAGTTAACAATGAGCAGTTCTTC.

The rearrangement links TRBV10-3 to TRBJ2-1; 13 bases are a match to TRBD2. The CDR3 has 17 amino acids. Germline-derived CDR1 and CDR2 are ENHRY and SYGVKD. Trimming cost V 6 bases and J 6 bases; bases outside gene matches: 11. The CDR3 sequence: CAIRGTTSGRLVNEQFF. CDR3 DNA sequence: TGTGCCATCAGAGGCACGACTAGCGGGAGGTTAGTCAATGAGCAGTTCTTC.

The chain recombines TRBV28 with TRBJ1-2; TRBD1 matches 8 bases. V shed 6 bases and J 0 bases; nucleotides not matched to a gene: 12. The CDR3 covers 17 residues. Germline CDR1 is MDHEN and CDR2 is SYDVKM. CDR3 sequence reads: CASRGGGQGATNYGYTF. The DNA of the CDR3 is TGTGCCAGCAGAGGAGGGGGCCAGGGGGCAACTAACTATGGCTACACCTTC.

The chain employs TRBV27 and TRBJ2-7; TRBD1 aligns across 10 bases. V dropped 6 bases and J dropped 4; count of bases not matched to a gene: 6. The CDR3 runs to 14 residues. Germline V gives CDR1 MNHEY, CDR2 SMNVEV (reference sequence). The CDR3 reads CASSRRQGAYEQYF. CDR3 DNA sequence: TGTGCCAGCAGCCGACGACAGGGGGCTTACGAGCAGTACTTC.

The rearrangement links TRBV18 to TRBJ1-3; the D is unclear. The CDR3 is 14 residues long. Germline lookup yields CDR1 KGHSH and CDR2 LQKENI. V was clipped by 6 bases and J by 0 bases, with 9 bases between them. The CDR3 loop reads CASSGEISGNTIYF. DNA for the CDR3: TGTGCCAGCTCGGGAGAGATCTCTGGAAACACCATATATTTT.

The chain links TRBV27 to TRBJ2-7, with 10 bases that match TRBD2. This CDR3 has 15 residues. Germline V gives CDR1 MNHEY, CDR2 SMNVEV (reference sequence). Losses at the gene ends were 5 bases for V and 0 bases for J; bases not matched to a gene: 4. CDR3 protein: CASSRLAGASYEQYF. The CDR3 DNA follows: TGTGCCAGCAGTCGACTAGCGGGCGCCTCCTACGAGCAGTACTTC.

The V call is TRBV10-3, the J call TRBJ1-1; maybe TRBD1 (6 bases). The germline V gene encodes CDR1 ENHRY and CDR2 SYGVKD. This CDR3 has 16 amino acids. The V gene lost 4 bases and the J gene lost 6 bases, with 21 bases spanning the gap. This chain's CDR3 is CAISGGGGQGFPEAFF. CDR3 DNA sequence: TGTGCCATCAGTGGAGGGGGGGGCCAGGGTTTCCCTGAAGCTTTCTTT.

J is TRBJ1-3 and V is TRBV28; no firm D call. V gave up 6 bases and J gave up 0 bases, with 9 bases separating them. The CDR3 has 14 amino acids. CDR1 MDHEN and CDR2 SYDVKM come from the germline V gene. The CDR3 bases are TGTGCCAGCAGGAGACACCTCTCTGGAAACACCATATATTTT. It codes for CASRRHLSGNTIYF.

CDR3 DNA: TGTGCCAGCAGCAAAGACAGGGGCAATCAGCCCCAGCATTTT. This sequence encodes CASSKDRGNQPQHF. This chain joins TRBV6-2 or TRBV6-3 and TRBJ1-5; 7 bases are shared with TRBD1. The trim removed 6 bases at V and 2 bases at J, leaving 4 bases unmatched. The CDR3 contains 14 residues. The germline CDR1 and CDR2 sequences are MNHEY and SVGEGT.

V usage is TRBV4-3 and J usage is TRBJ2-3; tentatively, D is TRBD1 (5 bases). V was shortened by 1 base and J by 5 bases, with 16 bases between the two germline ends. The CDR3 spans 16 residues. Germline CDR1 reads LGHNA; CDR2 reads YSLEER. CDR3 nucleotide sequence: TGCGCCAGCAGCCAAGGAACCCAGGGCATGGGAGATACGCAGTATTTT. Its protein product is CASSQGTQGMGDTQYF.

The V and J genes are TRBV5-6 and TRBJ1-1, with D uncertain. V was pared by 4 bases and J by 2 bases, with 3 bases between. The CDR3 contains 11 residues. Per germline, CDR1 SGHDT and CDR2 YYEEEE. The CDR3 nucleotides are TGTGCCAGCAGCCTTAACACTGAAGCTTTCTTT. As protein: CASSLNTEAFF.

This clone was counted only a few times. The V and J genes are TRBV5-4 and TRBJ1-4, with 9 positions matching TRBD1. This CDR3 contains 16 residues. Germline lookup yields CDR1 SGHNT and CDR2 YYREEE (reference sequence). Trimming took 3 bases from V and 8 from J; bases not matched to a gene: 11. CDR3 amino acids: CASSSGGGQGREKLFF. The CDR3 nucleotides are TGTGCCAGCAGCTCCGGGGGGGGACAGGGAAGAGAAAAACTGTTTTTT. The full variable domain, rest sourced from reference TRBV5-4 and TRBJ1-4, is ETGVTQSPTHLIKTRGQQVTLRCSSQSGHNTVSWYQQALGQGPQFIFQYYREEENGRGNFPPRFSGLQFPNYSSELNVNALELDDSALYLCASSSGGGQGREKLFFGSGTQLSVL.

The chain combines TRBV3-1 (or the pseudogene TRBV3-2) with TRBJ2-5; the D gene is possibly TRBD1 (5 bases). The V end lost 1 base, the J end lost 13 bases, and 10 bases lay between the germline ends. CDR3 length equals 11 residues. The germline V gene encodes CDR1 LGHDT and CDR2 YNNKEL (reference sequence). The CDR3 DNA sequence: TGTGCCAGCAGCCAAGGCAGGGTGGGGTACTTC. Translating it yields CASSQGRVGYF.

The genes are TRBV18 and TRBJ2-7; possibly TRBD1 for D (5 bases). CDR1 and CDR2 from the germline V gene are KGHSH and LQKENI. The V gene lost 5 bases and the J gene lost 1 base, with 9 bases spanning the gap. The CDR3 consists of 13 residues. DNA of the CDR3: TGTGCCAGCTCAAAAGGGGTTTCCTACGAGCAGTACTTC. Its protein product is CASSKGVSYEQYF.

The rearrangement uses TRBV7-2 and TRBJ1-5; D ambiguous. The CDR3 runs 13 residues. V lost 1 base and J lost 4, with 5 bases in between. The germline gives CDR1 SGHTA, CDR2 FQGNSA. The CDR3 loop reads CASSLVQNQPQHF. In DNA form, the CDR3 reads TGTGCCAGCAGCTTAGTACAAAATCAGCCCCAGCATTTT.

The chain links TRBV5-4 to TRBJ2-7; 8 bases are a match to TRBD2. The CDR3 covers 17 residues. V dropped 2 bases and J dropped 1; count of bases not matched to a gene: 11. The germline CDR1 and CDR2 sequences are SGHNT and YYREEE (reference sequence). The DNA of the CDR3 is TGTGCCAGCAGCTTAAAGTCGGCTAGCGGGCGGTCCTACGAGCAGTACTTC. As protein: CASSLKSASGRSYEQYF. The entire variable domain, with the rest obtained from reference TRBV5-4 and TRBJ2-7, is as follows: ETGVTQSPTHLIKTRGQQVTLRCSSQSGHNTVSWYQQALGQGPQFIFQYYREEENGRGNFPPRFSGLQFPNYSSELNVNALELDDSALYLCASSLKSASGRSYEQYFGPGTRLTVT.

This chain's CDR3 is CASRTQGFSPMHGYTF. The CDR3 DNA follows: TGTGCCAGCAGGACACAGGGGTTTAGTCCGATGCATGGCTACACCTTC. This rearrangement joins TRBV9 to TRBJ1-2; 7 nucleotides align to TRBD1. The V and J ends lost 5 bases and 6 bases, in that order; junction bases with no gene match: 16. Germline V gene data show CDR1 as SGDLS and CDR2 as YYNGEE. This CDR3 has 16 amino acids.

The CDR3 region has the DNA TGTGCCAGCAGATTCCACAGGGATAGCAATCAGCCCCAGCATTTT. Residues: CASRFHRDSNQPQHF. The rearrangement joins TRBV6-5 to TRBJ1-5; a weak D match, TRBD1 (6 bases). There are 15 residues in the CDR3. Trimming shortened V by 6 bases and J by 0 bases, and 12 bases separated the two germline ends. CDR1 and CDR2 from the germline V gene are MNHEY and SVGAGI.

In this sample, this clone turned up once. CDR3 DNA sequence: TGTGCCAGCAGTCGACCTAATGAGCAGTTCTTC. It encodes CASSRPNEQFF. The chain has TRBV6-6 and TRBJ2-1; D not resolved. V was shortened by 5 bases and J by 7 bases, with 6 bases between the two germline ends. The CDR3 sequence is 11 residues long. Germline V lookup: CDR1 MNHNY, CDR2 SVGAGI (reference sequence).

This clone was found a few times. The rearrangement links TRBV10-1 to TRBJ1-1, with D uncertain. Between the trimmed V and J ends, which lost 6 bases and 0 bases, there was a span of 8 bases. Germline assignment: CDR1 WNHNN and CDR2 SYGVQD (reference sequence). This CDR3 has 13 residues. Here the CDR3 DNA reads TGCGCCAGCAGAGTTACATTGAACACTGAAGCTTTCTTT. Its translation: CASRVTLNTEAFF.

The chain employs TRBV28 and TRBJ2-5; tentative D call: TRBD1 (6 bases). This CDR3 spans 14 amino acids. Germline V gene data show CDR1 as MDHEN and CDR2 as SYDVKM. Trimming took off 7 bases at V and 3 bases at J, with 15 bases between the two ends. The CDR3 sequence is CASTPRGYEETQYF. DNA of the CDR3: TGTGCCAGCACCCCAAGGGGGTACGAAGAGACCCAGTACTTC.

This clone was seen more than once but under ten times. The genes are TRBV1 and TRBJ2-3; the DNA was not compared with TRBD2, the D call given in the table. TRBV1 corresponds to a pseudogene. The CDR3 has 16 amino acids. The CDR3 nucleotides are TGCACCAGCAGCCCGAGCGGGAGGGCCGAGGGAGATACGCAGTATTTT. Its translation is CTSSPSGRAEGDTQYF.